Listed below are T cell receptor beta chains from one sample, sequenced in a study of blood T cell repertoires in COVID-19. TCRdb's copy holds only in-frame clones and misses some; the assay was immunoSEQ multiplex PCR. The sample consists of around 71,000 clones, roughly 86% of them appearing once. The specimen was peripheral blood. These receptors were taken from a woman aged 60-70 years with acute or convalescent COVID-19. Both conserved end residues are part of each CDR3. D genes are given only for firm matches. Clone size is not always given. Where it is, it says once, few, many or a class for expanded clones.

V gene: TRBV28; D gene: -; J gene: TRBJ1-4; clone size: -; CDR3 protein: CASSPEQDGEKLFF; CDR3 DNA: TGTGCCAGCAGCCCAGAGCAGGATGGTGAAAAACTGTTTTTT
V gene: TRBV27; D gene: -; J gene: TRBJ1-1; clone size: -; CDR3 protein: CASSFHGGPGDTEAFF; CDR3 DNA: TGTGCCAGCAGTTTCCACGGGGGGCCCGGGGACACTGAAGCTTTCTTT
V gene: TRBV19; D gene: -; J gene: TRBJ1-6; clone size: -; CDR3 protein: CASSIDLGREGSYNSPLHF; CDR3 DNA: TGTGCCAGTAGTATAGATCTTGGCAGGGAAGGGTCCTATAATTCACCCCTCCACTTT
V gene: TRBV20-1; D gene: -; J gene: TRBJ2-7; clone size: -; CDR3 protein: CSASRPRGTYEQYF; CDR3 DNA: TGCAGTGCTAGTAGGCCCCGAGGAACCTACGAGCAGTACTTC
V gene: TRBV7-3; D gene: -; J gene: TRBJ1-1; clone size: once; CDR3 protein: CASSSDSNTEAFF; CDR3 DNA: TGTGCCAGCAGTTCTGACTCGAACACTGAAGCTTTCTTT
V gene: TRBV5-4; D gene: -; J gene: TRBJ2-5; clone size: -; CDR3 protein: CASSAGHVETQYF; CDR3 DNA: TGTGCCAGCAGCGCCGGACATGTGGAGACCCAGTACTTC
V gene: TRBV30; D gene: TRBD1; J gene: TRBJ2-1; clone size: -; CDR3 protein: CAWRTTGVYEQFF; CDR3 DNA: TGTGCCTGGAGAACTACAGGGGTTTATGAGCAGTTCTTC
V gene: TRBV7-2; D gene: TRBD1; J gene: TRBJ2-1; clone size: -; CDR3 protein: CASSSGQITYNEQFF; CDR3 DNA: TGTGCCAGCAGCTCGGGACAGATAACCTACAATGAGCAGTTCTTC
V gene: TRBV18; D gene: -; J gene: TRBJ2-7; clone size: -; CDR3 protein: CASSPTGIFGQYF; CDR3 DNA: TGTGCCAGCTCACCGACGGGGATTTTCGGGCAGTACTTC
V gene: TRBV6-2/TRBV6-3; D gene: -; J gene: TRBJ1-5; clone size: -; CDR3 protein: CASSYLGGFQPQHF; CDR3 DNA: TGTGCCAGCAGTTACTTGGGAGGATTTCAGCCCCAGCATTTT
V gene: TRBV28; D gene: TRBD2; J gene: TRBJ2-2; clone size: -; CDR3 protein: CASSQWGGNTGELFF; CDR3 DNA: TGTGCCAGCTCTCAATGGGGGGGGAACACCGGGGAGCTGTTTTTT
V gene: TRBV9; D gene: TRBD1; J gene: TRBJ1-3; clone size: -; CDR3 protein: CASSVGGTGGPFFSGNTIYF; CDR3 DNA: TGTGCCAGCAGCGTAGGAGGGACAGGGGGCCCTTTTTTCTCTGGAAACACCATATATTTT
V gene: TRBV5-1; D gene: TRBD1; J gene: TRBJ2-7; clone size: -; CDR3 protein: CASSHGDRGTEQYF; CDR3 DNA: TGCGCCAGCAGCCATGGGGACAGGGGTACTGAGCAGTACTTC
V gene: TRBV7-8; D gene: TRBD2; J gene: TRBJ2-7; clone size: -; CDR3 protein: CASKWTSGWGEQYF; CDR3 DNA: TGTGCCAGCAAATGGACTAGCGGGTGGGGCGAGCAGTACTTC
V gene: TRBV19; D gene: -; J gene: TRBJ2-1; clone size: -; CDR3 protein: CASSLPQGHNEQFF; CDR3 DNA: TGTGCCAGTAGTTTACCACAGGGCCACAATGAGCAGTTCTTC
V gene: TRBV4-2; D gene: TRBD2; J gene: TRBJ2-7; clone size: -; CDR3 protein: CASSQDQSGTLPYEQYF; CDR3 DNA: TGTGCCAGCAGCCAAGATCAAAGCGGGACCCTTCCGTACGAGCAGTACTTC
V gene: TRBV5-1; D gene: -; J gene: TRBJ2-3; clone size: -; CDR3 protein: CASSLVAGRPDTQYF; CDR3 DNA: TGCGCCAGCAGCTTGGTGGCGGGGCGCCCCGATACGCAGTATTTT
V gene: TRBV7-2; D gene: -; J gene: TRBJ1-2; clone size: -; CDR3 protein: CASSLEGAIGYTF; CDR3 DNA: TGTGCCAGCAGCTTAGAAGGGGCTATTGGCTACACCTTC
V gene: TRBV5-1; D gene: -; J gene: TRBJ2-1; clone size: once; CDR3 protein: CASSRGATVNEQFF; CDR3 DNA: TGCGCCAGCAGCAGGGGTGCGACAGTTAATGAGCAGTTCTTC
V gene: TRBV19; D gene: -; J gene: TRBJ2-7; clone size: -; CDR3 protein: CASSMGYRDSTTYEQYF; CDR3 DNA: TGTGCCAGTAGTATGGGGTACCGGGACTCAACTACCTACGAGCAGTACTTC
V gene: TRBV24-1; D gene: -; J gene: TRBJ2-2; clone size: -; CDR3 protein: CATTMLGDANTGELFF; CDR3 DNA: TGTGCCACCACTATGCTAGGAGACGCGAACACCGGGGAGCTGTTTTTT
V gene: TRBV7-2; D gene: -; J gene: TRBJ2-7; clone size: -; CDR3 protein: CASSLYPGQTYEQYF; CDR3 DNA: TGTGCCAGCAGCTTGTACCCCGGACAGACCTACGAGCAGTACTTC
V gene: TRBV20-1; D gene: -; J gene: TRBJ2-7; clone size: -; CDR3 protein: CSASSPTRNYEQYF; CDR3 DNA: TGCAGTGCGAGTTCGCCTACTAGAAACTACGAGCAGTACTTC
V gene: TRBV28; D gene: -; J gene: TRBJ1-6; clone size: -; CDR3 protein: CASSLGGLNNSPLHF; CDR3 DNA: TGTGCCAGCAGTTTAGGGGGGTTGAATAATTCACCCCTCCACTTT
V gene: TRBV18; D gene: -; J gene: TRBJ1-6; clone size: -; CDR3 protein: CASSPQIDSNSPLHF; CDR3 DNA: TGTGCCAGCTCACCACAGATTGACAGCAATTCACCCCTCCACTTT
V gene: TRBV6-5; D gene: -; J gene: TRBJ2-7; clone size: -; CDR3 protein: CASTGGNSYEQYF; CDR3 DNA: TGTGCCAGCACCGGAGGGAATTCCTACGAGCAGTACTTC
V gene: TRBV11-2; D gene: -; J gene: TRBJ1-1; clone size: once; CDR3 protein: CASSSNSGTEAFF; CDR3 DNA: TGTGCCAGCAGCTCAAACAGTGGAACTGAAGCTTTCTTT
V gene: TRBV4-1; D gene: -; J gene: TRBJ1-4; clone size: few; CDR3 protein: CASSLYATNEKLFF; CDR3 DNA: TGCGCCAGCAGCCTATATGCAACTAATGAAAAACTGTTTTTT
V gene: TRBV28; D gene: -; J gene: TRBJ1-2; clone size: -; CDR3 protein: CASSTQSFSYGYTF; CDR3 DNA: TGTGCCAGCAGTACCCAATCCTTTAGCTATGGCTACACCTTC
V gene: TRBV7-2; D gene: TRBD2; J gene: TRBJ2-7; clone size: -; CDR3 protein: CASSLFSGGTIRSYEQYF; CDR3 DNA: TGTGCCAGCAGCCTATTTAGCGGGGGGACCATAAGATCCTACGAGCAGTACTTC
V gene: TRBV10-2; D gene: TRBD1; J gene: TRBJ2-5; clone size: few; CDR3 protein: CASRADRGGLETQYF; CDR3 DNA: TGCGCCAGCAGGGCGGACAGGGGGGGCCTAGAGACCCAGTACTTC
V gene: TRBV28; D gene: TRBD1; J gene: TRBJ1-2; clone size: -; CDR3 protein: CASSLTGTGYGYTF; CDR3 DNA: TGTGCCAGCAGTCTTACCGGGACAGGGTATGGCTACACCTTC
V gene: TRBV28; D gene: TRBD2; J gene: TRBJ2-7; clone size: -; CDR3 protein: CASSQTSGSLGQYF; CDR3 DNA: TGTGCCAGCAGCCAGACTAGCGGGAGTTTAGGGCAGTACTTC
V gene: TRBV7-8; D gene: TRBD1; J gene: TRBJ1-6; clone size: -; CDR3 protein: CASSLAPLRTGYNSPLHF; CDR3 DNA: TGTGCCAGCAGCTTAGCGCCCCTCCGGACAGGTTATAATTCACCCCTCCACTTT
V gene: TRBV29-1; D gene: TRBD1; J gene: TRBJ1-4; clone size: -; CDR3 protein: CSASAGGLNEKLFF; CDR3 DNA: TGCAGCGCCTCGGCAGGGGGCTTGAATGAAAAACTGTTTTTT
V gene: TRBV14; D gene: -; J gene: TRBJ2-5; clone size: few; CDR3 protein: CASSQGLQETQYF; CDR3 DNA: TGTGCCAGCAGCCAGGGCCTACAAGAGACCCAGTACTTC
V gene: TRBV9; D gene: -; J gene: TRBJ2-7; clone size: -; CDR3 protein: CASSVAPSLYEQYF; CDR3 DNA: TGTGCCAGCAGCGTAGCCCCTTCCTTATACGAGCAGTACTTC
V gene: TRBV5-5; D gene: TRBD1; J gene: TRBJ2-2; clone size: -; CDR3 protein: CASSADRGYTGELFF; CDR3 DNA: TGTGCCAGCAGCGCAGACAGGGGGTACACCGGGGAGCTGTTTTTT
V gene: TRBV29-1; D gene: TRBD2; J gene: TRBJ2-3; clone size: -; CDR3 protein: CSALRLAGVGTQYF; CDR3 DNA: TGCAGCGCCCTCCGACTAGCGGGAGTTGGTACGCAGTATTTT
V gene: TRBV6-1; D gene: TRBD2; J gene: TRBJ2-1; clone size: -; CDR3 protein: CASSERPLQAAAGGRHEQFF; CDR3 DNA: TGTGCCAGCAGTGAAAGGCCTTTACAGGCGGCGGCGGGGGGGCGTCATGAGCAGTTCTTC
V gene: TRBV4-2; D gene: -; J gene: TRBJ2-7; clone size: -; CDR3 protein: CASSQVSGSSYEQYF; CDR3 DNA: TGTGCCAGCAGCCAAGTTAGCGGCAGCTCCTACGAGCAGTACTTC
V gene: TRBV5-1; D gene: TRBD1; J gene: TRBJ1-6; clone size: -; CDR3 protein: CASSPGTVVLRPNSPLHF; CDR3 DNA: TGCGCCAGCAGCCCAGGGACAGTGGTGTTACGCCCTAATTCACCCCTCCACTTT
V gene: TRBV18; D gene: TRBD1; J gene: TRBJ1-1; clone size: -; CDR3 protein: CASSPGQGLSEAFF; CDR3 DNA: TGTGCCAGCTCACCCGGACAGGGACTGTCTGAAGCTTTCTTT
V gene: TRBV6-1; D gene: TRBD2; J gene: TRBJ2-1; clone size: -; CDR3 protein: CASSGGASGSREQFF; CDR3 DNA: TGTGCCAGCAGTGGAGGGGCTAGCGGGAGTCGCGAGCAGTTCTTC
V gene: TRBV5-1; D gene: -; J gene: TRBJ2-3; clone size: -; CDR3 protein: CASSLGWGQSTDTQYF; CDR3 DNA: TGCGCCAGCAGCTTGGGGTGGGGCCAAAGCACAGATACGCAGTATTTT
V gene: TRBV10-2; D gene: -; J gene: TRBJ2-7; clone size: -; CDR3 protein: CASSEKRYEQYF; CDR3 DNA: TGCGCCAGCAGTGAAAAGCGCTACGAGCAGTACTTC
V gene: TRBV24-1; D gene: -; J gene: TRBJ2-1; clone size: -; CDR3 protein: CATSDPPGKNEQFF; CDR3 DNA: TGTGCCACCAGTGATCCTCCGGGGAAGAATGAGCAGTTCTTC
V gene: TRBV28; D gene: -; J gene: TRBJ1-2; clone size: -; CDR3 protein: CASSFRDRHYGYTF; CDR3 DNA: TGTGCCAGCAGTTTCCGAGACAGACACTATGGCTACACCTTC
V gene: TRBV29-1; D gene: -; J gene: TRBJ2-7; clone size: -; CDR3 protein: CSVETAGYEQYF; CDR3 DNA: TGCAGCGTTGAAACAGCTGGCTACGAGCAGTACTTC
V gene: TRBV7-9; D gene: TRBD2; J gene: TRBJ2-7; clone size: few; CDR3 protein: CASGTTTYEQYF; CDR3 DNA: TGTGCCAGTGGGACTACTACCTACGAGCAGTACTTC
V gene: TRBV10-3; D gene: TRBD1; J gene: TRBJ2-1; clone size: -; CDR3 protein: CAISLQGSVNEQFF; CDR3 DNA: TGTGCCATCAGCTTACAGGGGTCGGTCAATGAGCAGTTCTTC
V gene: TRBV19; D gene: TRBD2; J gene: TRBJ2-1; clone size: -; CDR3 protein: CASSRRTSGNYNEQFF; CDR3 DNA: TGTGCCAGTAGTAGGAGGACTAGCGGAAACTACAATGAGCAGTTCTTC
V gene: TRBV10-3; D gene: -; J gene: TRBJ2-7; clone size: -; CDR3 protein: CAISKGQDPYEQYF; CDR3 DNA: TGTGCCATCTCGAAGGGGCAGGACCCCTACGAGCAGTACTTC
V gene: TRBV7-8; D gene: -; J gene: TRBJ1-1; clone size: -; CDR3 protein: CASSPPGGTEAFF; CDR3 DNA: TGTGCCAGCAGCCCACCGGGGGGGACTGAAGCTTTCTTT